This T cell receptor beta chain was identified in a study of shared clonotypes between healthy human individuals. Using approximately 190 ng DNA, approximately 30,000 T cell genomes, the sorted-subset replicate PCRs were run. TCRdb's copy holds only in-frame clones and misses some; the assay was immunoSEQ multiplex PCR. There are just under 95,000 clones in the sample; approximately 75% occur only once, and roughly 50% lies in the top ten. This CDR3 is 15 amino acids long. Germline V gene data show CDR1 as LNHDA and CDR2 as SQIVND (reference sequence). The V and J ends lost 2 bases and 6 bases, in that order; junction bases with no gene match: 10.

The sample taken for sequencing was memory CD8+ T cells sorted from blood. Sample subset: CD45RO+ cells pooled with CCR7-negative TemRA cells. The TCR comes from a man aged 25-45 years in good health. This sequence joins TRBV19 and TRBJ2-7; 7 bases are a match to TRBD2. In DNA form, the CDR3 reads TGTGCCAGTAGTATATCGGGGGGACGTCTCGGCGAGCAGTACTTC. Protein: CASSISGGRLGEQYF.